This is a list of T cell receptor beta chains from one sample in a study of blood T cell repertoires in COVID-19. The repertoire was sequenced with immunoSEQ multiplex PCR; TCRdb's copy has only in-frame clones and lacks some. The sample holds roughly 330,000 clones, 70% to 90% seen once. Sequencing was done on a sample of peripheral blood. Every receptor here comes from a woman in her forties or fifties with active or convalescent COVID-19. CDR3s include the opening cysteine and the closing phenylalanine or tryptophan. The D gene is left open where the match is weak. Clone size appears in some rows only: once, few, many, or a class for an expanded clone.

abundance: NA
d_gene: NA
j_gene: TRBJ1-2
v_gene: TRBV2
CDR3nt: TGTGCCAGCAGCGGACAGAGTCGAAACTATGGCTACACCTTC
CDR3aa: CASSGQSRNYGYTF

abundance: NA
d_gene: NA
j_gene: TRBJ1-1
v_gene: TRBV24-1
CDR3nt: TGTGCCACCAGGGGGCCCGGAATGAACACTGAAGCTTTCTTT
CDR3aa: CATRGPGMNTEAFF

abundance: few
d_gene: NA
j_gene: TRBJ2-1
v_gene: TRBV2
CDR3nt: TGTGCCAGCAGTGAGAGGGGGACGAGCTCCTACAATGAGCAGTTCTTC
CDR3aa: CASSERGTSSYNEQFF

abundance: NA
d_gene: TRBD1
j_gene: TRBJ2-2
v_gene: TRBV6-2/TRBV6-3
CDR3nt: TGTGCCAGCAGTTACTCGTGGACAGGGTACACCGGGGAGCTGTTTTTT
CDR3aa: CASSYSWTGYTGELFF

abundance: NA
d_gene: NA
j_gene: TRBJ2-5
v_gene: TRBV24-1
CDR3nt: TGTGCCACCAGTGATTTGCGGAGCAGGGTGTTAGAGACCCAGTACTTC
CDR3aa: CATSDLRSRVLETQYF

abundance: NA
d_gene: NA
j_gene: TRBJ1-5
v_gene: TRBV6-5
CDR3nt: TGTGCCAGCACCCGATCTGACAGCTACAATCAGCCCCAGCATTTT
CDR3aa: CASTRSDSYNQPQHF

abundance: NA
d_gene: NA
j_gene: TRBJ1-2
v_gene: TRBV5-1
CDR3nt: TGCGCCAGCAGATTGACGGTGAACTATGGCTACACCTTC
CDR3aa: CASRLTVNYGYTF

abundance: NA
d_gene: NA
j_gene: TRBJ2-3
v_gene: TRBV7-6
CDR3nt: TGTGCCAGCAGCTCAGGGAGGTCCCCTAGCACAGATACGCAGTATTTT
CDR3aa: CASSSGRSPSTDTQYF

abundance: NA
d_gene: TRBD1
j_gene: TRBJ1-2
v_gene: TRBV7-2
CDR3nt: TGTGCCAGCAGCCTAATTCCGGGACAGGGTAACTATGGCTACACCTTC
CDR3aa: CASSLIPGQGNYGYTF

abundance: NA
d_gene: TRBD1
j_gene: TRBJ2-1
v_gene: TRBV5-8
CDR3nt: TGTGCCAGCAGCACCGGACAGGGAAACTACAATGAGCAGTTCTTC
CDR3aa: CASSTGQGNYNEQFF

abundance: NA
d_gene: NA
j_gene: TRBJ1-2
v_gene: TRBV28
CDR3nt: TGTGCCAGCAGTTCCTTAGGGTCCGGGGTCTATGGCTACACCTTC
CDR3aa: CASSSLGSGVYGYTF

abundance: NA
d_gene: NA
j_gene: TRBJ1-4
v_gene: TRBV7-2
CDR3nt: TGTGCCAGCAGCCGCCAATCCGGGGGTAGTGAAAAACTGTTTTTT
CDR3aa: CASSRQSGGSEKLFF

abundance: NA
d_gene: TRBD2
j_gene: TRBJ2-1
v_gene: TRBV6-2/TRBV6-3
CDR3nt: TGTGCCAGCAGTTGGGGGGGAGTTTCTGGTGAGCAGTTCTTC
CDR3aa: CASSWGGVSGEQFF

abundance: many
d_gene: NA
j_gene: TRBJ1-2
v_gene: TRBV7-8
CDR3nt: TGTGCCAGCAGCTTAGGAGGACTAGTGGTAGGGTATGGCTACACCTTC
CDR3aa: CASSLGGLVVGYGYTF

abundance: NA
d_gene: NA
j_gene: TRBJ2-2
v_gene: TRBV18
CDR3nt: TGTGCCAGCTCACACGACAGACCTCCGAACACCGGGGAGCTGTTTTTT
CDR3aa: CASSHDRPPNTGELFF

abundance: NA
d_gene: TRBD2
j_gene: TRBJ2-7
v_gene: TRBV27
CDR3nt: TGTGCCAGCAGTTTTTACCGACCGGGACTAGCGGAACCAAGGTCCTACGAGCAGTACTTC
CDR3aa: CASSFYRPGLAEPRSYEQYF

abundance: NA
d_gene: TRBD1
j_gene: TRBJ2-1
v_gene: TRBV6-2/TRBV6-3
CDR3nt: TGTGCCAGCAGTTACGACCGGGACAGGGCACGATACAATGAGCAGTTCTTC
CDR3aa: CASSYDRDRARYNEQFF

abundance: NA
d_gene: TRBD1
j_gene: TRBJ1-6
v_gene: TRBV5-1
CDR3nt: TGCGCCAGCAGCTTGGGGGACAGGGGGTATAATTCACCCCTCCACTTT
CDR3aa: CASSLGDRGYNSPLHF

abundance: NA
d_gene: NA
j_gene: TRBJ2-2
v_gene: TRBV24-1
CDR3nt: TGTGCCACCAGTGATCCGAAAGGAGGTGCCGGGGAGCTGTTTTTT
CDR3aa: CATSDPKGGAGELFF

abundance: NA
d_gene: TRBD2
j_gene: TRBJ2-7
v_gene: TRBV3-1/TRBV3-2
CDR3nt: TGTGCCAGCAGCCAGGGTTGGACTAGCGGTTACGAGCAGTACTTC
CDR3aa: CASSQGWTSGYEQYF

abundance: NA
d_gene: NA
j_gene: TRBJ1-4
v_gene: TRBV21-1
CDR3nt: TGTGCCAGCAGAGACGGACAGGGGGCGTATGAAAAACTGTTTTTT
CDR3aa: CASRDGQGAYEKLFF

abundance: once
d_gene: TRBD1
j_gene: TRBJ1-2
v_gene: TRBV18
CDR3nt: TGTGCCAGCTCACCCAGGACAGGGGGCAACTATGGCTACACCTTC
CDR3aa: CASSPRTGGNYGYTF